This is a list of T cell receptor beta chains from one sample in a study of CD8 T cells in ankylosing spondylitis. TCRdb re-called the 5' RACE reads through MiXCR, storing one row per CDR3 protein. Here the sample spans around 150,000 distinct CDR3 sequences, about 18% being singletons. Sequencing was carried out using blood, either unsorted or a sorted T cell fraction (not recorded which). The source is a male donor with ankylosing spondylitis or in good health (not recorded which). CDR3s include the opening cysteine and the closing phenylalanine or tryptophan. The order of the fields is V gene, J gene, D gene, CDR3 length, clone size, CDR3 DNA, CDR3 protein. The D gene is left open where the match is weak. Some rows mark clone size as missing; the rest say once, few, many or name a class of expanded clone.

TRBV3-1,TRBJ2-7,TRBD2,15,-,TGTGCCAGCAGCCCCCTAGCGGGAGCGTCCAACGAGCAGTACTTC,CASSPLAGASNEQYF
TRBV5-1,TRBJ2-7,TRBD1,15,few,TGCGCCAGCAGCTTGTCGGGGCCAGGGGGCTACGAGCAGTACTTC,CASSLSGPGGYEQYF
TRBV5-1,TRBJ1-5,-,14,-,TGCGCCAGCAGCATTGACAGTAGCAATCAGCCCCAGCATTTT,CASSIDSSNQPQHF
TRBV18,TRBJ1-2,-,16,few,TGTGCCAGCTCACTTACCACCCCAGACACTAACTATGGCTACACCTTC,CASSLTTPDTNYGYTF
TRBV5-1,TRBJ2-3,-,16,many,TGCGCCAGCAGCTTGGCGGCACCCTCCGGGGCAGATACGCAGTATTTT,CASSLAAPSGADTQYF
TRBV7-1,TRBJ2-7,-,14,-,TGTGCCAGCAGCTCGGGACTCGACACCTACGAGCAGTACTTC,CASSSGLDTYEQYF
TRBV29-1,TRBJ1-1,-,11,-,TGCAGCGTCGGGTCGGACACTGAAGCTTTCTTT,CSVGSDTEAFF
TRBV12-3/TRBV12-4,TRBJ2-2,-,14,-,TGTGCCAGCAGTCCAACCGTCGGGGCCGGGGAGCTGTTTTTT,CASSPTVGAGELFF
TRBV5-1,TRBJ1-2,-,15,many,TGCGCCAGCAGCTTGGACGGTTTATCGGACTATGGCTACACCTTC,CASSLDGLSDYGYTF
TRBV5-1,TRBJ2-1,TRBD2,14,-,TGCGCCAGCAGCGAGGGACTAGCGGGAGAAGAGCAGTTCTTC,CASSEGLAGEEQFF
TRBV20-1,TRBJ2-2,TRBD2,15,once,TGCAGTGCTAGACGTAGCGGGAGTAGGACCGGGGAGCTGTTTTTT,CSARRSGSRTGELFF